This T cell receptor beta chain was recovered during a study of cytomegalovirus exposure and HLA in healthy donors. Study-level background: The roughly 660 first-cohort repertoires shared a platform with the 120 or so validation repertoires, as reported in a later analysis. Overall study findings and caveats: Cytomegalovirus-associated status was assigned to approximately 160 TCR beta chains. Reports described diagnosis of cytomegalovirus status by the classifier as highly specific and sensitive.

The repertoire was sequenced with immunoSEQ multiplex PCR; TCRdb's copy has only in-frame clones and lacks some. The table has roughly 60,000 clones, 92% seen once. This CDR3 contains 14 residues. V was pared by 3 bases and J by 6 bases, with 5 bases of the junction left unmatched. Germline assignment: CDR1 KGHSH and CDR2 LQKENI. A roughly 120-subject validation cohort, separate from the approximately 610-subject first cohort, supplied the donors. Worth noting for this clone: The antigen remains undetermined.

The TCR was taken from a woman aged 18-30 years in good health and CMV-seronegative. The sequenced material came from PBMCs. The V call is TRBV18, the J call TRBJ2-7; 10 positions match TRBD1. The DNA of the CDR3 is TGTGCCAGCTCACCCGGGACAGGGGTTGGCGAGCAGTACTTC. Its translation is CASSPGTGVGEQYF. Full variable domain (rest looked up from reference TRBV18 and TRBJ2-7): NAGVMQNPRHLVRRRGQEARLRCSPMKGHSHVYWYRQLPEEGLKFMVYLQKENIIDESGMPKERFSAEFPKEGPSILRIQQVVRGDSAAYFCASSPGTGVGEQYFGPGTRLTVT.